A single sample gave rise to the 31 T cell receptor beta chains below, sequenced in a study of T cells in Graves' hyperthyroidism and ophthalmopathy. There were TCR beta CDR3 regions amplified from RNA transcripts. Carried out on the TCR CDR3, a first-round RT-PCR used the HTBI primer set. TCRdb recomputed calls from the multiplex PCR reads with MiXCR, one row per CDR3 protein. Of more than 500,000 distinct CDR3 sequences listed, about 16% are singletons. The sample consisted of blood. Source of these receptors: a woman aged 25 to 39 with Graves' ophthalmopathy.

This clonotype appeared many times. The chain employs TRBV20-1 and TRBJ2-1; 9 nucleotides match TRBD2. The CDR3 is 14 residues long. Unmatched junction bases numbered 6, after V lost 0 bases and J lost 9 bases. Germline loops: CDR1 DFQATT, CDR2 SNEGSKA (reference sequence). The CDR3 spells CSARESGRLGEQFF. CDR3 DNA sequence: TGCAGTGCTAGAGAAAGCGGGAGGCTGGGTGAGCAGTTCTTC.

The V and J genes are TRBV11-2 and TRBJ2-1; a possible D gene is TRBD2 (5 bases). This CDR3 is 12 amino acids long. The germline gives CDR1 SGHAT, CDR2 FQNNGV. Trimming shortened V by 5 bases and J by 7 bases, and 9 bases separated the two germline ends. The CDR3 region is CASSQEGNEQFF. The CDR3 DNA sequence: TGTGCCAGCAGCCAAGAGGGTAATGAGCAGTTCTTC. The variable domain in full, completed from reference TRBV11-2 and TRBJ2-1, reads EAGVAQSPRYKIIEKRQSVAFWCNPISGHATLYWYQQILGQGPKLLIQFQNNGVVDDSQLPKDRFSAERLKGVDSTLKIQPAKLEDSAVYLCASSQEGNEQFFGPGTRLTVL.

This clonotype was counted between two and nine times. V is TRBV4-1 and J is TRBJ2-3, with 11 bases that match TRBD2. Germline V gives CDR1 MGHRA, CDR2 YSYEKL. After removal of 0 bases from V and 4 bases from J, the junction contained 9 bases not matched to a gene. CDR3 size: 18 residues. The CDR3 loop reads CASSQEELAGARSDTQYF. DNA of the CDR3: TGCGCCAGCAGCCAAGAGGAACTAGCGGGGGCCAGATCAGATACGCAGTATTTT.

This clonotype occurred many times. The rearrangement uses TRBV7-2 and TRBJ2-7; D is perhaps TRBD1 (5 bases). V was shortened by 2 bases and J by 3 bases, with 11 bases between the two germline ends. Per the germline V gene, CDR1 is SGHTA and CDR2 is FQGNSA. This CDR3 spans 14 amino acids. The CDR3 loop reads CASSLPARVYEQYF. The DNA for the CDR3 is TGTGCCAGCAGCTTACCGGCCAGGGTCTACGAGCAGTACTTC.

This clonotype was found a few times. The chain recombines TRBV2 with TRBJ2-1, with D perhaps matching TRBD1 (5 bases). This CDR3 is 12 amino acids long. Per germline, CDR1 SNHLY and CDR2 FYNNEI. V lost 6 bases and J 12 bases, leaving 15 bases between the germline ends. CDR3 bases: TGTGCCAGCAGAACCGGACAAAGTCGGCAGTTCTTC. Protein product: CASRTGQSRQFF.

This rearrangement joins TRBV27 to TRBJ2-7, with D perhaps TRBD1 (5 bases). Per germline, CDR1 MNHEY and CDR2 SMNVEV (reference sequence). V lost 3 bases, J lost 0 bases, and 15 bases lay in between. The CDR3 has 16 residues. In nucleotides, the CDR3 is TGTGCCAGCAGTTTTGTAGGGGCTACAGTCTCCTACGAGCAGTACTTC. This gives the protein CASSFVGATVSYEQYF.

This clonotype was counted at least ten times. The V gene is TRBV24-1, the J gene TRBJ2-3; D is undetermined. Trimming pared 5 bases from V and 6 bases from J, leaving 14 bases between. Germline V gene data show CDR1 as KGHDR and CDR2 as SFDVKD. The CDR3 extends over 14 amino acids. CDR3 amino acids: CATSAPLVADTQYF. For the CDR3, the DNA is TGTGCCACCAGTGCCCCACTGGTTGCCGATACGCAGTATTTT.

This clonotype has at least ten counts. This sequence joins TRBV20-1 and TRBJ2-3; D remains unclear. Looked up from germline, CDR1 is DFQATT and CDR2 is SNEGSKA (reference sequence). CDR3 length equals 14 residues. Trimming shortened V by 5 bases and J by 2 bases, and 14 bases separated the two germline ends. CDR3 residues: CSASIGINTDTQYF. DNA for the CDR3: TGCAGTGCTTCAATTGGAATCAACACAGATACGCAGTATTTT.

The rearrangement links TRBV24-1 to TRBJ1-3; D is possibly TRBD1 (5 bases). V lost 4 bases to trimming and J lost 0 bases, with 15 bases between them. Germline V lookup: CDR1 KGHDR, CDR2 SFDVKD. There are 17 residues in the CDR3. The CDR3 bases are TGTGCCACCAGTGAAGCGGGACGCCCGAGCTCTGGAAACACCATATATTTT. Residues: CATSEAGRPSSGNTIYF.

The chain uses TRBV5-5 and TRBJ2-1; 13 bases fit TRBD2. Germline V gene lookup returns CDR1 SGHKS and CDR2 YYEKEE (reference sequence). The CDR3 is made up of 17 amino acids. The V gene end was trimmed by 4 bases and the J gene end by 5 bases; junction bases not matched to a gene: 9. The DNA of the CDR3 is TGTGCCAGCAGCATCACCGGGACTAGCGGGACCAACAATGAGCAGTTCTTC. Translated: CASSITGTSGTNNEQFF.

This clonotype was counted ten times or more. The J gene is TRBJ2-2, the V gene TRBV28; weak D call: TRBD1 (5 bases). Deletions cut 3 bases from V and 5 bases from J, with 16 bases between. CDR1 MDHEN and CDR2 SYDVKM come from the germline V gene. This CDR3 comprises 16 residues. This CDR3 reads CASSLSQGIRTGELFF. Here the CDR3 DNA reads TGTGCCAGCAGTTTGAGCCAGGGCATCCGAACCGGGGAGCTGTTTTTT. The full variable domain, in which reference TRBV28 and TRBJ2-2 provide the parts outside the CDR3, is DVKVTQSSRYLVKRTGEKVFLECVQDMDHENMFWYRQDPGLGLRLIYFSYDVKMKEKGDIPEGYSVSREKKERFSLILESASTNQTSMYLCASSLSQGIRTGELFFGEGSRLTVL.

The chain joins TRBV12-3 or TRBV12-4 to TRBJ2-3, with D possibly matching TRBD2 (7 bases). CDR3 size: 16 residues. V was trimmed by 7 bases and J by 0 bases, leaving 17 bases between them. The CDR3 region is CASTRKRGASTDTQYF. In DNA form, the CDR3 reads TGTGCCAGCACCCGAAAACGGGGGGCTAGCACAGATACGCAGTATTTT.

This clonotype was seen repeatedly, ten times or more. J is TRBJ2-5 and V is TRBV11-2; D perhaps matches TRBD2 (5 bases). This CDR3 has 15 residues. V lost 4 bases, J lost 2 bases, and 14 bases lay in between. The V gene's germline CDR1 is SGHAT and CDR2 FQNNGV. The CDR3 DNA reads TGTGCCAGCAGCTCTCATTTAGCGTGGCAAGAGACCCAGTACTTC. This translates into CASSSHLAWQETQYF.

This clonotype was counted many times. This sequence joins TRBV10-1 and TRBJ2-1; 9 bases map to TRBD2. Germline values: CDR1 WNHNN, CDR2 SYGVQD (reference sequence). V lost 5 bases, J lost 6 bases, and 5 bases stayed unmatched. The CDR3 loop spans 14 amino acids. The CDR3 bases are TGCGCCAGCAGTCGCGGGACTAGCAGCAATGAGCAGTTCTTC. Its protein is CASSRGTSSNEQFF.

The sample holds many counts of this clonotype. The chain couples TRBV12-3 or TRBV12-4 to TRBJ2-5; D is undetermined. CDR3 length: 12 amino acids. V lost 6 bases, J lost 5 bases, and 10 bases lay in between. The CDR3 DNA follows: TGTGCCAGCAGCCTAAGACGGGAGACCCAGTACTTC. Translation: CASSLRRETQYF.

The chain is built from TRBV27 and TRBJ2-1; 14 bases match TRBD2. From germline, CDR1 is MNHEY and CDR2 SMNVEV (reference sequence). The V segment lost 4 bases and the J segment 5 bases; nucleotides outside the gene matches: 7. The CDR3 runs 17 residues. The DNA for the CDR3 is TGTGCCAGCAGTTCCCGGACTAGCGGGAGGACTGACAATGAGCAGTTCTTC. This encodes CASSSRTSGRTDNEQFF.

The sample holds many counts of this clonotype. V gene TRBV28 combines with J gene TRBJ2-7, with no clear D. The germline V gene encodes CDR1 MDHEN and CDR2 SYDVKM. This CDR3 is built from 15 residues. The ends were cut back, 5 bases at V and 0 bases at J, with 14 bases in the middle. Written as DNA, the CDR3 is TGTGCCAGCAGTCCCCTAGGCCCGAGCTCCTACGAGCAGTACTTC. Its translation is CASSPLGPSSYEQYF.

This clonotype was seen many times. The gene calls are TRBV12-3 or TRBV12-4 and TRBJ2-1; TRBD1 or TRBD2 may be the D gene (6 bases each). The germline V and J ends were trimmed by 7 bases and 8 bases, with 15 bases remaining between them. The length of the CDR3 is 13 residues. The CDR3 coding sequence is TGTGCCAGCAAAATGACAGGAGGGGATGAGCAGTTCTTC. As protein: CASKMTGGDEQFF.

This clonotype was seen ten or more times. This chain joins TRBV7-2 and TRBJ1-4; the D gene is possibly TRBD1 (6 bases). The V end was cut by 7 bases, the J end by 2 bases, with 11 bases between. Germline V gene lookup returns CDR1 SGHTA and CDR2 FQGNSA. The CDR3 is 14 residues long. The chain's CDR3 is CASTSGATNEKLFF. DNA of the CDR3: TGTGCCAGCACCTCAGGGGCCACTAATGAAAAACTGTTTTTT.

This clonotype occurred many times. The gene calls are TRBV6-2 or TRBV6-3 and TRBJ2-2, with a possible D match to TRBD1 (5 bases). The V end lost 3 bases, the J end lost 3 bases, and 17 bases lay between the germline ends. The germline CDR1 and CDR2 sequences are MNHEY and SVGEGT. The CDR3 covers 17 residues. Here the CDR3 reads CASSYVDGQGDTGELFF. The CDR3 nucleotides read TGTGCCAGCAGTTATGTTGATGGGCAGGGTGACACCGGGGAGCTGTTTTTT.

This clonotype was found a few times. The rearrangement links TRBV6-1 to TRBJ1-2; no clear D. The CDR3 runs to 15 residues. Germline assignment: CDR1 MNHNS and CDR2 SASEGT. V shed 6 bases and J shed 2 bases, with 16 bases lying between them. The CDR3 is CASSPNKNTNYGYTF. The CDR3 coding sequence is TGTGCCAGCAGCCCAAACAAGAACACAAACTATGGCTACACCTTC.

Many counts were recorded for this clonotype. The rearrangement uses TRBV5-1 and TRBJ2-2; D might be TRBD1 or TRBD2, each matching 6 bases. Germline V gene data show CDR1 as SGHRS and CDR2 as YFSETQ. There are 16 residues in the CDR3. The ends were cut back, 7 bases at V and 2 bases at J, with 18 bases in the middle. CDR3 DNA sequence: TGCGCCAGCCACTCAGGGGCTAGCGTAAACACCGGGGAGCTGTTTTTT. Its translation: CASHSGASVNTGELFF. Looking up the rest from reference TRBV5-1 and TRBJ2-2 gives the full variable domain: KAGVTQTPRYLIKTRGQQVTLSCSPISGHRSVSWYQQTPGQGLQFLFEYFSETQRNKGNFPGRFSGRQFSNSRSEMNVSTLELGDSALYLCASHSGASVNTGELFFGEGSRLTVL.

This clonotype was seen many times. The chain carries TRBV29-1 and TRBJ2-3, with D unclear. The length of the CDR3 is 15 residues. V shed 3 bases and J shed 0 bases, with 13 bases lying between them. Germline loops: CDR1 SQVTM, CDR2 ANQGSEA. This CDR3 reads CSVDRQATSTDTQYF. In DNA form, the CDR3 reads TGCAGCGTTGATCGTCAGGCGACTAGCACAGATACGCAGTATTTT.

At least ten counts were recorded for this clonotype. The J gene is TRBJ1-1, the V gene TRBV12-3 or TRBV12-4; 8 bases are shared with TRBD1. V trimming: 6 bases; J trimming: 1 base; junction bases outside the gene matches: 7. The CDR3 consists of 15 residues. CDR3 in DNA: TGTGCCAGCAGCCCAAGGGACAGGTGGAACACTGAAGCTTTCTTT. The encoded protein is CASSPRDRWNTEAFF.

This chain uses TRBV30 with TRBJ2-7, with unresolved D. Germline CDR1 and CDR2: GTSNPN and SVGIG (reference sequence). The CDR3 is made up of 13 amino acids. Between the trimmed V and J ends, which lost 2 bases and 4 bases, there was a span of 12 bases. The CDR3 nucleotides are TGTGCCTGGAGTAATCCCGGCGTATACGAGCAGTACTTC. Translating gives CAWSNPGVYEQYF.

In this sample, this clonotype turned up many times. V gene TRBV2 combines with J gene TRBJ2-1, with TRBD1 identical over 10 bases. There are 13 residues in the CDR3. The J segment lost 5 bases and the V segment lost 11 bases, leaving 6 bases of the junction unmatched. Looked up from germline, CDR1 is SNHLY and CDR2 is FYNNEI. CDR3 amino acids: CAGAGTGDNEQFF. DNA of the CDR3: TGTGCCGGCGCCGGGACAGGGGACAATGAGCAGTTCTTC.

The J gene is TRBJ2-7, the V gene TRBV4-3; 7 positions agree with TRBD1. The CDR3 sequence is 15 residues long. After removal of 0 bases from V and 2 bases from J, the junction contained 4 bases not matched to a gene. In germline, CDR1 is LGHNA, CDR2 YSLEER. The CDR3 loop is CASSQDKGATYEQYF. As DNA, the CDR3 is TGCGCCAGCAGCCAAGATAAGGGGGCCACCTACGAGCAGTACTTC.

The J gene is TRBJ2-1, the V gene TRBV28, with TRBD2 matching 16 bases. This CDR3 is 16 amino acids long. After removal of 4 bases from V and 7 bases from J, the junction contained 4 bases not matched to a gene. The germline gives CDR1 MDHEN, CDR2 SYDVKM. This CDR3 is CASSSLGLAGGNEQFF. CDR3 bases: TGTGCCAGCAGTTCCCTGGGACTAGCGGGGGGGAATGAGCAGTTCTTC.

At least ten counts were recorded for this clonotype. The chain is built from TRBV7-2 and TRBJ2-2; D remains ambiguous. This CDR3 spans 13 amino acids. Germline V lookup: CDR1 SGHTA, CDR2 FQGNSA. Deletions cut 5 bases from V and 4 bases from J, with 8 bases between. Here the CDR3 DNA reads TGTGCCAGCAGCCTCTATTCCACCGGGGAGCTGTTTTTT. It specifies CASSLYSTGELFF.

This clonotype was detected only a few times. The V call is TRBV4-3, the J call TRBJ2-6; D unclear. The germline CDR1 and CDR2 sequences are LGHNA and YSLEER. CDR3 length: 18 amino acids. Trimming took 0 bases from V and 0 from J, leaving 12 bases between them. The CDR3 region has the DNA TGCGCCAGCAGCCAAGATTTAAATGGTAACTCTGGGGCCAACGTCCTGACTTTC. It yields the protein CASSQDLNGNSGANVLTF.

There are many counts of this clonotype. The J gene is TRBJ2-7, the V gene TRBV30; D is undetermined. Germline-derived CDR1 and CDR2 are GTSNPN and SVGIG (reference sequence). CDR3 length: 13 amino acids. V was shortened by 2 bases and J by 4 bases, with 12 bases between the two germline ends. CDR3 protein: CAWSRPEKYEQYF. CDR3 nucleotide sequence: TGTGCCTGGAGTAGACCGGAAAAATACGAGCAGTACTTC.